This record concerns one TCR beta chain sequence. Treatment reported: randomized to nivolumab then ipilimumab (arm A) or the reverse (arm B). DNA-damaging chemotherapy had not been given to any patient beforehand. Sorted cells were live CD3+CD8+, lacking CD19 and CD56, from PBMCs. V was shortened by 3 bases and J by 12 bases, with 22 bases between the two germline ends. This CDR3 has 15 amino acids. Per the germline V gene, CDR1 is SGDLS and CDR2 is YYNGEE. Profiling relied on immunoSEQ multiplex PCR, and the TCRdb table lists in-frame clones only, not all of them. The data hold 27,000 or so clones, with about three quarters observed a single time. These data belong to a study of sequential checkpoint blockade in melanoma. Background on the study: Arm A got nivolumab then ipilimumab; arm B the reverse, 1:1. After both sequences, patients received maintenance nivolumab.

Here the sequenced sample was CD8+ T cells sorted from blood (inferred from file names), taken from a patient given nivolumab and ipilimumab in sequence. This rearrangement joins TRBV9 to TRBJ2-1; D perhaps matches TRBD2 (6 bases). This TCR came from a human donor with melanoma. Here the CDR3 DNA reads TGTGCCAGCAGCGAAGGCGGGAACGGGGATTGGGGGCAGTTCTTC. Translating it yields CASSEGGNGDWGQFF.